This T cell receptor beta chain was documented in a study of cytomegalovirus exposure and HLA in healthy donors. Unmatched junction bases numbered 6, after V lost 6 bases and J lost 1 base. The CDR3 has 15 residues. Per germline, CDR1 MDHEN and CDR2 SYDVKM. Broader study findings: Within a later analysis, the majority of CMV-associated TCR beta chains appeared HLA-restricted.

60 Vbeta and 13 Jbeta primers were used in PCR. Per the original methods: In a later analysis, some 80 million unique TCR beta chains included roughly 11 million shared by two or more donors. Assay used: immunoSEQ multiplex PCR; TCRdb lists only in-frame clones, some missing. V, J and clone size are taken as reported in that table, and D and trimming were inferred from the DNA itself. The sample's table shows 40,000 to 60,000 clones. About this clone itself: What it binds is not known.

Among the donors, all were healthy bone marrow donors. Sequencing was performed on PBMCs. The chain carries TRBV28 and TRBJ2-3; the match to TRBD2 covers 8 bases. This clonotype was sampled from a male donor in good health and CMV-seropositive. The CDR3 DNA reads as TGTGCCAGCAGGGCGGGGGGTGAGGGCACAGATACGCAGTATTTT. Protein product: CASRAGGEGTDTQYF.